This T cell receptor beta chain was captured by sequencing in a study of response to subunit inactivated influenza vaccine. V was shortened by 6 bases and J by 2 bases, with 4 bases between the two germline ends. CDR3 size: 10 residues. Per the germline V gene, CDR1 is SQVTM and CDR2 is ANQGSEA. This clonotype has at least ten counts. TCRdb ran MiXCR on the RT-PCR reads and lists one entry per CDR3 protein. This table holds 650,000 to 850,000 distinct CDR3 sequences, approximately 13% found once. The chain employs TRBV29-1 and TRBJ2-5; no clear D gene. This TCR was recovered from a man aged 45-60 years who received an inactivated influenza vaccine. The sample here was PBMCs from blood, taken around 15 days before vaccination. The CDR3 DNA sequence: TGCAGCGTCCCTCAAGAGACCCAGTACTTC. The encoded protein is CSVPQETQYF.